This TCR beta chain came from a study of blood T cell repertoires in COVID-19. Study summary: Specimens from acute and convalescent COVID-19 originated in the United States, Italy and Spain. Nucleic acid was either cDNA or gDNA, and it came from T cells, B-cell-depleted T cells, or PBMCs.

Participants were aged roughly 18 to 89 years, lived in over 20 US areas, and enrolled virtually. Grouping used clinical history reported by participants in a survey and questionnaire. The V and J ends lost 6 bases and 0 bases respectively, with 11 bases between them. The CDR3 is 14 residues long. Germline assignment: CDR1 KGHSH and CDR2 LQKENI. TCRdb's table, derived via immunoSEQ multiplex PCR, lists solely in-frame clones and lacks some. This sample has approximately 240,000 clones; 80% to 95% occur once, and the top ten carry around 2%. The receptor was derived from a woman aged 18-29 years who had recovered from COVID-19. The J gene is TRBJ1-1, the V gene TRBV18, with D possibly being TRBD1 (5 bases). The material sequenced was PBMCs or T cells enriched from blood (not recorded which). The DNA for the CDR3 is TGTGCCAGCTCGGGGCTCAAGATGAACACTGAAGCTTTCTTT. It specifies CASSGLKMNTEAFF.